The sequence of this TCR beta chain was determined in a study of T cells after posttransplantation cyclophosphamide. The protocol was immunoSEQ multiplex PCR, while the TCRdb copy is restricted to in-frame clones and leaves out a portion. The sample lists roughly 10,000 clones, none appearing once, the ten largest making up approximately 3.5%. A marrow graft followed busulfan-fludarabine conditioning, with cyclophosphamide on days +3 and +4. Findings and limits, study-wide: Skin or GI-infiltrating T cells shared few TRB sequences with blood. TRB clonality was highly associated with recipient CMV seropositivity and reactivation. Later post-transplant blood repertoires were often dominated by donor CD8+ memory clones.

V gave up 0 bases and J gave up 1 base, with 14 bases separating them. The CDR3 is made up of 16 amino acids. Germline V gene lookup returns CDR1 SGHRS and CDR2 YFSETQ. This clone was observed many times. What it recognizes is unknown. Sequencing was performed on PBMCs, taken roughly 350 days after allogeneic stem cell transplant with posttransplant cyclophosphamide. The chain is built from TRBV5-1 and TRBJ2-7; a weak D match, TRBD1 (7 bases). The sequence came from a male patient in his fifties who received an allogeneic stem cell transplant from a related donor and was CMV-positive. Some T cells may arise from the graft donor. The CDR3 loop is CASSLVTGRRSYEQYF. Here the CDR3 DNA reads TGCGCCAGCAGCTTGGTGACAGGGAGGAGGTCCTACGAGCAGTACTTC.